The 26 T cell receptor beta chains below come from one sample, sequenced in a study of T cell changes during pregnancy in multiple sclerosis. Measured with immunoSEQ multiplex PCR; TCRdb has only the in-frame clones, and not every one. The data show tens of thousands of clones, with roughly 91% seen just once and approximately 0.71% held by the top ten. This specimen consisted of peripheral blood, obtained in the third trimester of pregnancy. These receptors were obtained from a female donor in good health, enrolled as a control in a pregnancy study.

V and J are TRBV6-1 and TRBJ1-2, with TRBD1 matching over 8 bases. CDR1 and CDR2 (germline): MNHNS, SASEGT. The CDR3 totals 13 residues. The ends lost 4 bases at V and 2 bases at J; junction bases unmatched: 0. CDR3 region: CASSGTGNYGYTF. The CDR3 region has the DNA TGTGCCAGCAGTGGGACAGGGAACTATGGCTACACCTTC.

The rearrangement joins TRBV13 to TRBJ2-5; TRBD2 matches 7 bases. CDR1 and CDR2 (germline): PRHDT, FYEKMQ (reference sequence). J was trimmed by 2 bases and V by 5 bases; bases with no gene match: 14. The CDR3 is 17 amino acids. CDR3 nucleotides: TGTGCCAGCAGCCGTGCCGTGGGAGGGCGGGGGCAAGAGACCCAGTACTTC. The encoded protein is CASSRAVGGRGQETQYF.

The chain's CDR3 is CASSHRQTLPHSPLHF. CDR3 DNA: TGTGCCAGCAGTCACCGCCAGACTCTACCCCATTCACCCCTCCACTTT. The rearrangement uses TRBV6-6 and TRBJ1-6; D unresolved. V lost 5 bases and J 8 bases, leaving 19 bases between the germline ends. The CDR3 extends over 16 amino acids. CDR1 and CDR2 (germline): MNHNY, SVGAGI (reference sequence).

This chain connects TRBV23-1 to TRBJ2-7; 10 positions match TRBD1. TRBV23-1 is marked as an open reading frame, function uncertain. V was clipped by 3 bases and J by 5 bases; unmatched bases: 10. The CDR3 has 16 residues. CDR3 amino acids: CASSHPRRQGANEQYF. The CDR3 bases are TGCGCCAGCAGTCACCCACGGCGACAGGGGGCGAACGAGCAGTACTTC.

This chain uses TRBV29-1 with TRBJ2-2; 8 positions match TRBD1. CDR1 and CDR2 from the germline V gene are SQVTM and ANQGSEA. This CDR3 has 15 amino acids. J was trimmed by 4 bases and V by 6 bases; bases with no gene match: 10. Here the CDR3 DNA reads TGCAGCGTAACCGGGACAGGCTACTTCACCGGGGAGCTGTTTTTT. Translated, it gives CSVTGTGYFTGELFF.

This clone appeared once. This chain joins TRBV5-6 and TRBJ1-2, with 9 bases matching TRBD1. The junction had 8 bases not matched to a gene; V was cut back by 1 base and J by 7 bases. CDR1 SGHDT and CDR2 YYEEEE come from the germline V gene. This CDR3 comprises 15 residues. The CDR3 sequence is CASSLMGQGMRGYTF. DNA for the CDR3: TGTGCCAGCAGCTTGATGGGACAGGGAATGCGTGGCTACACCTTC.

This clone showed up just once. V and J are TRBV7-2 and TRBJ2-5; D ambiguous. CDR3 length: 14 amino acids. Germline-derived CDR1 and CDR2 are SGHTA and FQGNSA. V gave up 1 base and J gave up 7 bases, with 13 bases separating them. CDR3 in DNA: TGTGCCAGCAGCTTAGGTGAGCGCCGGATGACCCAGTACTTC. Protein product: CASSLGERRMTQYF.

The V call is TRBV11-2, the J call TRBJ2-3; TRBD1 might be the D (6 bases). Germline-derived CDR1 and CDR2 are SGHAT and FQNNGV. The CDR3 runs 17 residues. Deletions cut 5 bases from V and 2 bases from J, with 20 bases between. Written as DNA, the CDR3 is TGTGCCAGCAGCGGACGTCAACAGGGTATAATCACAGATACGCAGTATTTT. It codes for CASSGRQQGIITDTQYF. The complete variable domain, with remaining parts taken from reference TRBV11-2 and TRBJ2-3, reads EAGVAQSPRYKIIEKRQSVAFWCNPISGHATLYWYQQILGQGPKLLIQFQNNGVVDDSQLPKDRFSAERLKGVDSTLKIQPAKLEDSAVYLCASSGRQQGIITDTQYFGPGTRLTVL.

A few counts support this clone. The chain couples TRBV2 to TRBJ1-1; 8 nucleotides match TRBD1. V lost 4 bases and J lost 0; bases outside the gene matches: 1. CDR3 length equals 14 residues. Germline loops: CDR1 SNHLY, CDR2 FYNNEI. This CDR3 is CASSGRGLNTEAFF. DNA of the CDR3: TGTGCCAGCAGTGGCAGGGGGCTGAACACTGAAGCTTTCTTT.

The CDR3 nucleotides are TGCGCCAGCAGCTTGACAGGGACAGGTGACGGCTACACCTTC. Amino acids: CASSLTGTGDGYTF. The chain joins TRBV5-1 to TRBJ1-2; 8 bases agree with TRBD1. J was trimmed by 8 bases and V by 1 base; bases with no gene match: 7. The germline CDR1 and CDR2 sequences are SGHRS and YFSETQ. This CDR3 is 14 amino acids long. Full variable domain (remainder filled in from reference TRBV5-1 and TRBJ1-2): KAGVTQTPRYLIKTRGQQVTLSCSPISGHRSVSWYQQTPGQGLQFLFEYFSETQRNKGNFPGRFSGRQFSNSRSEMNVSTLELGDSALYLCASSLTGTGDGYTFGSGTRLTVV.

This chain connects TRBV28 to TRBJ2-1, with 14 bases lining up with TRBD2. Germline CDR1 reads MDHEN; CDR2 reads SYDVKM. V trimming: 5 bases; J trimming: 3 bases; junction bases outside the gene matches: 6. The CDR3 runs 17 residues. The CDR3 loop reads CASSTGTSGSRYNEQFF. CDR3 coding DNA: TGTGCCAGCAGTACCGGGACTAGCGGGAGTCGCTACAATGAGCAGTTCTTC.

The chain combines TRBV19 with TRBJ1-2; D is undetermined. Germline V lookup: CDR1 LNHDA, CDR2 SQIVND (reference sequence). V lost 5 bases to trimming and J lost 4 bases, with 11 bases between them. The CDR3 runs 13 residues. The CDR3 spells CASSYRRSYGYTF. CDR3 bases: TGTGCCAGTAGTTATCGACGGAGCTATGGCTACACCTTC.

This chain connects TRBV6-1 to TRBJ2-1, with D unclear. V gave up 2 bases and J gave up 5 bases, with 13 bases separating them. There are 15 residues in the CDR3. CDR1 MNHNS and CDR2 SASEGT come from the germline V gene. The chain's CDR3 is CASSEIGSPDNEQFF. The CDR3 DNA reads TGTGCCAGCAGTGAAATCGGTAGCCCAGACAATGAGCAGTTCTTC.

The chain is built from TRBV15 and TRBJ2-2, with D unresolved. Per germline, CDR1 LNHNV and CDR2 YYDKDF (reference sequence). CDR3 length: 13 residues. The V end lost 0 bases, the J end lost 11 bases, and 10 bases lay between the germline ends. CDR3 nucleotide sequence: TGTGCCACCAGCAGAGATCGGTTTTACGAGCTGTTTTTT. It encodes CATSRDRFYELFF.

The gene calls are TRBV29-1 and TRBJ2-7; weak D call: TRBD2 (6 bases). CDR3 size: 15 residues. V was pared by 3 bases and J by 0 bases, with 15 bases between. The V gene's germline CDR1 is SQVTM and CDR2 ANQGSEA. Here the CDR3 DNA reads TGCAGCGTTGACGTGTTTAGCGGTCGCTCCTACGAGCAGTACTTC. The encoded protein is CSVDVFSGRSYEQYF.

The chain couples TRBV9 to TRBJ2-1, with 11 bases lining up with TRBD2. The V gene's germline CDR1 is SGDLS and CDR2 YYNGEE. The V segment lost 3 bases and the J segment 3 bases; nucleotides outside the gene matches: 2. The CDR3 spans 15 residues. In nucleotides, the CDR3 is TGTGCCAGCAGCGGGGGACTAGCGGTCTACAATGAGCAGTTCTTC. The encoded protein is CASSGGLAVYNEQFF.

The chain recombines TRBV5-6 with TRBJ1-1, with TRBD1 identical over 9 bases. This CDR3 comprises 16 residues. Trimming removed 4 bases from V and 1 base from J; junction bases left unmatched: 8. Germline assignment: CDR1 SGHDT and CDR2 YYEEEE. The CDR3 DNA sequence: TGTGCCAGCAGCCCCGGGACAGGGTATTCGAACACTGAAGCTTTCTTT. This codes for CASSPGTGYSNTEAFF.

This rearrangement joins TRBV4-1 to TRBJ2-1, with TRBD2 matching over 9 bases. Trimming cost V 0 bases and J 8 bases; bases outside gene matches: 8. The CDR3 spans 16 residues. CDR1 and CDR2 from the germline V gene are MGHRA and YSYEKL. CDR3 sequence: CASSQEGRGGLDEQFF. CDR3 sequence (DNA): TGCGCCAGCAGCCAAGAAGGGCGGGGGGGCCTCGATGAGCAGTTCTTC.

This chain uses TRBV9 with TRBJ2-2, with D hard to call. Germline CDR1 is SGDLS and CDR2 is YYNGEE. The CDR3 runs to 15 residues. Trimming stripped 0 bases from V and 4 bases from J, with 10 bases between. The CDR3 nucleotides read TGTGCCAGCAGCGTAGATCGACTCATCACCGGGGAGCTGTTTTTT. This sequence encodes CASSVDRLITGELFF.

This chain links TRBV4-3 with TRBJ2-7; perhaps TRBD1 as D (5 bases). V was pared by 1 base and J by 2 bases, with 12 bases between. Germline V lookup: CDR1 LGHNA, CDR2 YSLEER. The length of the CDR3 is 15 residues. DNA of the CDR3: TGCGCCAGCAGCCAAGGGATAAGGGGAACCTACGAGCAGTACTTC. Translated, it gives CASSQGIRGTYEQYF.

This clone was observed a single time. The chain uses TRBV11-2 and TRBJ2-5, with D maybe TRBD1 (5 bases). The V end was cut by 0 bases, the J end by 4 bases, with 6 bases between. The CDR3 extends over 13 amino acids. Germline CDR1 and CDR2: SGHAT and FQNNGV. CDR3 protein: CASSLDRGETQYF. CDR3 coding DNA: TGTGCCAGCAGCTTAGATAGGGGAGAGACCCAGTACTTC. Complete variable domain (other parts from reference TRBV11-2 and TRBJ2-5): EAGVAQSPRYKIIEKRQSVAFWCNPISGHATLYWYQQILGQGPKLLIQFQNNGVVDDSQLPKDRFSAERLKGVDSTLKIQPAKLEDSAVYLCASSLDRGETQYFGPGTRLLVL.

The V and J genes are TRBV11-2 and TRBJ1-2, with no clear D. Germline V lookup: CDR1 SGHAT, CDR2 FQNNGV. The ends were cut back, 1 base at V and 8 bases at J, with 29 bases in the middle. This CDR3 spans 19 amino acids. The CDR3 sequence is CASSLVGGSSGWAAGGYTF. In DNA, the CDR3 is TGTGCCAGCAGCTTAGTAGGTGGCTCGTCGGGGTGGGCTGCGGGAGGCTACACCTTC.

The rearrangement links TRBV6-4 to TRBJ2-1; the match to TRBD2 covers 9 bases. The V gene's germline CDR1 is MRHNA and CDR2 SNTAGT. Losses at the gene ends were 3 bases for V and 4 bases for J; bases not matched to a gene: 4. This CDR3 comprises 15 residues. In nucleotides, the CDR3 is TGTGCCAGCAGTGATGGGCTAGCGGGATACAATGAGCAGTTCTTC. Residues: CASSDGLAGYNEQFF.

The CDR3 DNA reads as TGTGCCAGCAGTGGAGATGCGACAGGCAGCACAGATACGCAGTATTTT. Translation gives CASSGDATGSTDTQYF. The genes are TRBV2 and TRBJ2-3, with D possibly TRBD1 on 6 matching bases. Germline CDR1 is SNHLY and CDR2 is FYNNEI. The CDR3 length is 16 residues. V dropped 4 bases and J dropped 0 bases, with 14 bases sitting between them.

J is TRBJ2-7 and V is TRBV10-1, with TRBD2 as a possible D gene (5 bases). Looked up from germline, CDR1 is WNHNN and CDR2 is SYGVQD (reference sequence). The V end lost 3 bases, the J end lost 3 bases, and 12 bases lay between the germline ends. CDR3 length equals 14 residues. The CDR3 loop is CASSDWGESYEQYF. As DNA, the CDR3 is TGCGCCAGCAGTGACTGGGGAGAAAGCTACGAGCAGTACTTC.

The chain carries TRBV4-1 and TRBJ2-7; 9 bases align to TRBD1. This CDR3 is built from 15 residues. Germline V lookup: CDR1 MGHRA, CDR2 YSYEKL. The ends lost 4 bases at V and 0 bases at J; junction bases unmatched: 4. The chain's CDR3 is CASSPGTGSSYEQYF. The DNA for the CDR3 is TGCGCCAGCAGCCCAGGGACAGGGAGCTCCTACGAGCAGTACTTC.